This TCR beta chain was sequenced in a study of graft-versus-host responses after intestinal transplantation (dated by TCRdb to the early 2020s). With regard to the full study: The transplants that recipients received were multivisceral, liver-intestinal, or isolated intestinal. Every recipient was given anti-thymocyte globulin induction, followed by roughly 3 years of maintenance tacrolimus and steroids. After intestinal transplantation, graft-versus-host and host-versus-graft alloreactive T cell clones in the graft, circulation and bone marrow were tracked using bulk TCR-beta CDR3 sequencing. Alloreactive clones were identified by sequencing pre-transplant mixed lymphocyte reaction products and comparing them with unstimulated pre-transplant donor and recipient T cells. The cohort enrolled around 23 intestinal transplant recipients including one retransplant, and a few patients lacking pretransplant specimens were excluded. A peak of at least 4% donor T cells among recipient peripheral blood mononuclear cells was the definition used for donor T cell macrochimerism. Rather than going through the commercial service, samples from a few later patients were sequenced in-house on an Illumina MiSeq and processed with MiXCR.

The time point label for this specimen denotes: cells obtained before transplantation from donor or recipient. CD3+CD4+ and CD3+CD8+ populations were FACS-sorted from unstimulated pre-transplant donor and recipient cells taken from spleen or lymph nodes. Libraries were constructed by the immunoSEQ multiplex PCR assay. For most patients, genomic DNA was isolated using the Qiagen DNeasy Blood and Tissue Kit and was shipped frozen to Adaptive Biotechnologies for TCR sequencing. Adaptive Biotechnologies carried out high-throughput TCR-beta CDR3 sequencing of genomic DNA for most patients. From the authors' description of their analysis: TCR sequencing data were retrieved from Adaptive's ImmunoSEQ software for some 19 patients, whereas a few other patients were processed with MiXCR and VDJtools. CD4 versus CD8 sorting errors were corrected by removing sequences found in both subsets at a frequency ratio below 5:1. Because the origin of CDR3 nucleotide sequences shared between donor and recipient could not be assigned, those sequences were removed. To be classed as alloreactive, a clone needed at least 2-fold expansion over unstimulated cells and a minimum CFSE-low frequency of 0.002% (template counts) or 0.001% (read counts). A clone was considered mappable if detected in the sequenced pre-transplant spleen, lymph node, or MLR CFSE-low populations of the donor or recipient. The cumulative frequency of alloreactive clones was calculated as a percentage of all sequences, weighted by copy number. Imported from immuneACCESS, the table was reduced by TCRdb to in-frame sequences with V and J called. These copies leave out some clones; in studies compared against another copy, an unresolved V gene accounts for under half, and the cause of the remainder is not known. The V and J calls and the clone size are those of that table, but D and trimming were determined from the DNA. Recorded for this sample are 90,000 to 100,000 clones; roughly 90% of them occurred a single time. The top ten clones comprise 0.5% of the sample.

About this clone: This clone's antigen is unknown. Base qualities are not provided; no much larger clone lies one nucleotide away.

Overall study outcomes, separate from this receptor: Early after transplant, peak levels of circulating GvH clones were associated with declines in HvG clones. Conclusions were limited by the relatively low number and heterogeneity of intestinal transplant patients. High GvH to HvG T cell clonal ratios were observed in the allografts of patients with donor T cell macrochimerism. GvH clones were detected in recipient bone marrow, and some of these GvH clones were observed earlier in ileal mucosa or blood, consistent with an intestinal mucosal origin.

CDR1 and CDR2, looked up from the germline V gene, are WSHSY and SAAADI. There are 15 amino acids in the CDR3, from cysteine to phenylalanine inclusive. The entry retains the CDR3 DNA only, 45 bases that are in frame from base 1. Compared with germline, V lacks 4 bases and J lacks 2 bases; bases without a gene match: 7. This receptor chain uses TRBV10-2 and TRBJ2-7, and 8 bases in between align with TRBD2. The sequences come from unstimulated CD8+ T cells sorted from spleen or lymph node cells, collected before intestinal transplant. The origin of this receptor is a human donor who received an intestinal transplant. Read as DNA, the sequence is TGCGCCAGCAGTGTAGAAGCGGGGGAAACCTACGAGCAGTACTTC. This gives the protein CASSVEAGETYEQYF.